This T cell receptor (beta chain) appears in the sequencing data of a study of regulatory T cells in long-lasting Graves disease. Time point in this sample: newly diagnosed GD, antithyroid drugs for less than 3 months. Preparation of the TCR library used RNA extracted from PBMCs. CDR3-region Arm-PCR and iRepertoire HTBI primers produced the TCR beta libraries. TCRdb independently ran MiXCR on the multiplex PCR reads; one entry per CDR3 protein. The repertoire has about 500,000 distinct CDR3 sequences, more than 10% of them found once; the top ten carry about 8.3%. With V trimmed by 5 bases and J by 3 bases, 10 bases remained unmatched. CDR1 DFQATT and CDR2 SNEGSKA come from the germline V gene (reference sequence). The CDR3 contains 16 residues. Separately, the same data were catalogued under a study of T cells in Graves' hyperthyroidism and ophthalmopathy. That investigation notes: Based on clinical symptoms, serum thyroxine and TRAb, thyroid ultrasound and orbital computed tomography, diagnoses were reached.

The chain couples TRBV20-1 to TRBJ2-3, with 11 bases fitting TRBD1. The sequence derives from a young woman with Graves disease. The specimen comprised peripheral blood mononuclear cells (PBMCs), sampled at new diagnosis, from a patient treated with antithyroid drugs. CDR3 nucleotides: TGCAGTGCTCGATCGAACCGGGACAGGGGGACAGATACGCAGTATTTT. As protein: CSARSNRDRGTDTQYF.